The text below deals with one TCR beta chain. The data were taken from a study of T cell changes during pregnancy in multiple sclerosis. Assay used: immunoSEQ multiplex PCR; TCRdb lists only in-frame clones, some missing. The table has under 60,000 clones, roughly 90% seen once. The CDR3 runs to 13 residues. Trimming took off 4 bases at V and 1 base at J, with 7 bases between the two ends. Germline V gene lookup returns CDR1 LGHNA and CDR2 YSLEER. The sample was CD4+ T cells from peripheral blood mononuclear cells, taken after pregnancy. This receptor was identified in a female donor with multiple sclerosis, enrolled in a pregnancy study. The rearrangement links TRBV4-3 to TRBJ2-5; possibly TRBD2 for D (5 bases). CDR3 region: CASSRGFQETQYF. CDR3 bases: TGCGCCAGCAGCCGCGGGTTCCAAGAGACCCAGTACTTC.